Sequencing of this T cell receptor beta chain was carried out in a study of T cell repertoires in cytomegalovirus infection. Study information: Recently identified HLA-C-restricted CMV epitopes were among the peptides used. Public TCR beta signatures indicated both CMV infection and matching HLA type.

Trimming stripped 8 bases from V and 5 bases from J, with 12 bases between. The germline V gene has CDR1 DFQATT and CDR2 SNEGSKA (reference sequence). The length of the CDR3 is 11 residues. Of note for this clonotype: Its target is unknown.

Overall study findings and caveats: Based on cumulative public TCR beta family frequency, carriers of CMV plus the relevant HLA were identified. HLA-C-restricted CMV clonotypes gave the most frequent clonotype in two of eight donors.

TCRdb recomputed calls from the reads with MiXCR, one row per CDR3 protein. This sample carries 300,000 to 400,000 distinct CDR3 sequences, 20% to 30% of them seen once, and the ten largest clones take roughly 14%. The V and J genes are TRBV20-1 and TRBJ1-1; D is unresolved. The sequencing here drew on cultured PBMCs, taken from culture after CMV antigen stimulation. This TCR came from a human donor in good health (CMV status not recorded). Some clones in this sample may be carry-over from other donors' samples. Written as DNA, the CDR3 is TGCAGTCCGGTGAGAGGTACTGAAGCTTTCTTT. This translates into CSPVRGTEAFF.